A selection of T cell receptor beta chains follows, all from one sample in a study of CD8 T cells in ankylosing spondylitis. TCRdb processed the 5' RACE reads anew with MiXCR; each CDR3 protein has one entry. The table has some 330,000 distinct CDR3 sequences, approximately 8% seen once. Sequenced: blood, either unsorted or a sorted T cell fraction (not recorded which). The receptors come from a male donor with ankylosing spondylitis. Both conserved end residues are trimmed from each CDR3. The D gene is left open where the match is weak.

CDR3aa | v_gene | d_gene
SARGRLAGATYEQY | TRBV20-1 | TRBD2
ASSFEAGGRTQY | TRBV7-9 | TRBD2
SAGDPGLEQF | TRBV20-1 | -
ASSKGGDSYHEQY | TRBV21-1 | -
ASSFLASGNEQF | TRBV27 | -
SAEGGGYT | TRBV29-1 | -
ASSLVTIAFSYNEQF | TRBV7-9 | -
ASSLIGGVEGEQF | TRBV7-3 | -
SARDQRGLAEEQY | TRBV20-1 | TRBD2
SAREPLGGQTQY | TRBV20-1 | -
ASSFGGEKLF | TRBV27 | -
ASYPQGAGANVLT | TRBV18 | TRBD1
ASSLTGQGAWEQY | TRBV7-9 | TRBD1
ASSRGNADNQPQH | TRBV12-3/TRBV12-4 | -